Below are 5 T cell receptor beta chains sequenced from a single sample in a study of cytomegalovirus exposure and HLA in healthy donors. Researchers ran the PCR with 60 Vbeta and 13 Jbeta primers. Measured with immunoSEQ multiplex PCR; TCRdb has only the in-frame clones, and not every one. The sample carries 90,000 or so clones, about four fifths recorded once. Material for sequencing was PBMCs. The receptors shown here come from a man aged 25 to 45 in good health and CMV-seropositive.

This clone was recorded once. The rearrangement joins TRBV28 to TRBJ2-1; 7 bases line up with TRBD2. CDR3 length: 17 residues. Germline lookup yields CDR1 MDHEN and CDR2 SYDVKM. The V gene end was trimmed by 5 bases and the J gene end by 4 bases; junction bases not matched to a gene: 14. CDR3 bases: TGTGCCAGCAGTCCCGCGGGGGACGGGAGCCTTTACAATGAGCAGTTCTTC. Protein sequence: CASSPAGDGSLYNEQFF.

The gene calls are TRBV4-1 and TRBJ2-1; TRBD2 is a possible D gene (6 bases). CDR1 and CDR2 (germline): MGHRA, YSYEKL. V was clipped by 2 bases and J by 6 bases, with 8 bases between them. The CDR3 sequence is 13 residues long. The CDR3 loop is CASSQTGVNEQFF. The CDR3 DNA follows: TGCGCCAGCAGCCAAACGGGGGTCAATGAGCAGTTCTTC.

V usage is TRBV13 and J usage is TRBJ2-7; D remains ambiguous. The germline V and J ends were trimmed by 4 bases and 1 base, with 17 bases remaining between them. Germline V lookup: CDR1 PRHDT, CDR2 FYEKMQ (reference sequence). The CDR3 contains 16 residues. CDR3 loop: CASSSASAQLSYEQYF. Here the CDR3 DNA reads TGTGCCAGCAGCTCCGCCTCTGCACAGTTATCCTACGAGCAGTACTTC.

The chain combines TRBV7-8 with TRBJ2-7, with D uncertain. CDR1 SGHVS and CDR2 FQNEAQ come from the germline V gene. This CDR3 comprises 14 residues. V lost 3 bases and J 0 bases, leaving 9 bases between the germline ends. CDR3 nucleotides: TGTGCCAGCAGCTTGCTGATTAGCTCCTACGAGCAGTACTTC. It encodes CASSLLISSYEQYF.

As for this clone: Other nucleotide sequences in the sample specify the same CDR3. CDR3 nucleotides: TGTGCCAGCAGTTCCCGGGGGACTGTTACTAACTATGGCTACACCTTC. Encoded protein: CASSSRGTVTNYGYTF. The rearrangement uses TRBV27 and TRBJ1-2, with a tentative D call TRBD1 (5 bases). CDR1 and CDR2 (germline): MNHEY, SMNVEV (reference sequence). The length of the CDR3 is 16 residues. With 4 bases removed from V and 0 bases from J, the gap between germline ends came to 15 bases.